This T cell receptor (beta chain) comes out of a study of STAT3 mutations in large granular lymphocyte leukemia (dated by TCRdb to about 2019). For the wider study: Canonical activating STAT3 mutations were detected in roughly half of the longitudinally sequenced T-LGLL patients. Patients with T-cell large granular lymphocyte leukemia underwent serial deep sequencing of TCRbeta CDR3 and STAT3 to reconstruct clonal hierarchy and dynamics. On average, sequencing was done at more than 3 time points per patient, with the number of samplings ranging from 2 to 8. Over half of the T-LGLL patients were given one or more immunosuppressive therapy regimens, and 40% of the treated patients had a hematologic response. Eighteen representative T-LGLL cases were selected from an initial cohort of 207 LGL patients for longitudinal TCRbeta and STAT3 sequencing. A couple of patients with natural killer LGL leukemia were also sequenced longitudinally as controls within the study. Results the study describes overall, beyond this receptor: At least one immunodominant TCRbeta clonotype was present in every T-LGLL patient, and multiple immunodominant subclonotypes appeared in about half of the T-LGLL patients. Several patients had a dominant TCR clone burden greater than the STAT3 mutant burden, which suggests that the STAT3 mutation arose secondarily within a clone that had already expanded. Because no samples were available when a clone first appeared, clonal expansion had to be inferred from samplings taken at other points. Variable intervals between samplings and differing treatment regimens complicated linking therapy response to changes in TCR clonal burden. In 6 of 18 patients, TCR clonotype switching occurred after therapy, and every newly emerging clone was STAT3 wild type. Because codominant clonotypes persisted in some patients, a small but highly pathogenic clone may have been missed.

As to this clone: Its antigen remains undetermined. No qualities accompany the bases; no much larger clone lies one base away.

The CDR3 measures 14 amino acids from cysteine to phenylalanine. CDR3 DNA is the only sequence kept; it has 42 bases, read in frame from the first base. Trimming costs V 2 bases and J 4 bases, and their ends lie 11 bases apart. Sequences SGHVS (CDR1) and FQNEAQ (CDR2) are obtained from the germline V gene. TCRbeta libraries were sequenced on an Illumina MiSeq, averaging around 40,000 productive templates per sample. TCRbeta CDR3 libraries were generated with the immunoSEQ assay using multiplex PCR amplification. As for how the authors treated the data: Repertoire diversity was calculated as previously defined, with values near 0 taken to indicate extremely monoclonal samples. The clones in this table, taken by TCRdb from immuneACCESS, are in-frame only. Not every clone is retained; where verified, under half of the shortfall comes from an unresolved V gene, and the cause of the rest is unknown. V and J calls and clone size are as listed in that table; D and trimming were resolved from the DNA. This sample holds about 39,000 clones; roughly three quarters were observed only once. The ten largest clones add up to 0.4% to 0.55% of the sample.

DNA was extracted from blood mononuclear cells, and the same DNA was used for both TCR and STAT3 sequencing. The sample was PBMCs. The receptor chain draws on TRBV7-8 and TRBJ1-2; the D gene lacks a confident call. This TCR derives from a human donor with T large granular lymphocyte leukemia. Some clones in this sample may be carry-over from other donors' samples. The sequence in DNA is TGTGCCAGCAGCTTAAAGCGTTCCGTCTATGGCTACACCTTC. Protein translation: CASSLKRSVYGYTF.